This T cell receptor (beta chain) derives from a study of CD8+CD57+ T cells in acquired aplastic anemia. As for the study in general: Average DNA yield from sorted CD4+ and CD8+ cells was around 3 ug. Broader study findings: Patients shared 25 to 30 CD8+ CDR3 sequences with controls. In CD8+ cells, Simpson's diversity showed no significant difference between patients and controls.

The CDR3 is made up of 14 amino acids. V was clipped by 6 bases and J by 9 bases; unmatched bases: 11. The germline gives CDR1 WNHNN, CDR2 SYGVQD (reference sequence). Researchers used genomic DNA as the template to profile TCR beta VDJ and CDR3. Each CDR3 protein gets one entry after TCRdb re-called the reads with MiXCR. The table records 150,000 or so distinct CDR3 sequences, around 50% of them present only once. CD8+CD57+ cell expansion had been shown by flow cytometry in patients chosen for sequencing. Patients had received no therapy at the time of blood sampling. Concerning this clonotype itself: Its antigen remains unknown.

The sample consisted of sorted CD4+, CD8+, or CD8+CD57+ T cells (not recorded which) from PBMCs. The TCR originated in a human donor with aplastic anemia. J is TRBJ1-5 and V is TRBV10-1, with 7 bases aligning to TRBD1. Here the CDR3 DNA reads TGCGCCAGCAGGACAGGGAAGACGCAGGGGCCCCAGCATTTT. Protein product: CASRTGKTQGPQHF.